Here is one T cell receptor beta chain with its context. The target antigen is unknown. Clones were sequenced by immunoSEQ multiplex PCR, and TCRdb holds only the in-frame ones, with some missing. The sample shows roughly 120,000 clones, about 80% of them seen only once. These data originate in a study of T cell responses to AZD1222 COVID-19 vaccine. Study-wide results and limits: Dominant CD4 TCR responses targeted spike regions 160-218 and 743-854. Regions left unmutated in variants are reportedly the target of nearly half of spike-specific TCRs.

CDR3 length equals 15 residues. Germline CDR1 is LGHNA and CDR2 is YSLEER. V shed 4 bases and J shed 4 bases, with 14 bases lying between them. Sequencing was performed on peripheral blood, taken on day 0 of AZD1222 vaccination. The sequence was collected from an adult in good health. V gene TRBV4-3 combines with J gene TRBJ2-1; D unresolved. The CDR3 DNA reads TGCGCCAGCAGCCCGACTTCTAAGGTATACAATGAGCAGTTCTTC. Its translation: CASSPTSKVYNEQFF.